A single TCR beta chain is shown here with its context. Positively selected for CCR7, the CD45RO-negative cells used as naive CD8 cells excluded terminally differentiated effector memory CD45RA+ cells. This specimen comes from a study of shared clonotypes between healthy human individuals. The repertoire was sequenced with immunoSEQ multiplex PCR; TCRdb's copy has only in-frame clones and lacks some. The sample shows 750,000 to 1,000,000 clones, around 93% of them seen only once. The germline V gene encodes CDR1 SGDLS and CDR2 YYNGEE. CDR3 size: 14 residues. V was cut by 6 bases and J by 0 bases, with 10 bases left in between.

Sequencing was done on a sample of naive CD8+ T cells sorted from blood. The chain carries TRBV9 and TRBJ1-3; D is ambiguous. The TCR sequence derives from a man aged 25 to 40 in good health. CDR3 in amino acids: CASMRGYSGNTIYF. CDR3 DNA: TGTGCCAGCATGCGGGGTTACTCTGGAAACACCATATATTTT.